This T cell receptor (beta chain) appears in the sequencing data of a study of T cell responses to AZD1222 COVID-19 vaccine. Study conclusions and caveats: White British donors predominated, females outnumbered males, and clonal diversity was possibly underestimated.

The CDR3 spans 13 residues. The V and J ends lost 7 bases and 7 bases respectively, with 17 bases between them. Per the germline V gene, CDR1 is SNHLY and CDR2 is FYNNEI. Profiled with immunoSEQ multiplex PCR; TCRdb holds only in-frame clones, not every one. In the table there are roughly 180,000 clones, roughly nine tenths of which are singletons. Points on this clone: Its antigen is still unknown.

The material sequenced was peripheral blood, taken 28 days after the second AZD1222 dose. This chain joins TRBV2 and TRBJ2-7; no definite D call. The origin of this receptor is an adult who received the AZD1222 COVID-19 vaccine. In nucleotides, the CDR3 is TGTGCCAGCACTAAGAGCCGACTGGGAGAGCAGTACTTC. Translation gives CASTKSRLGEQYF.